A selection of T cell receptor beta chains follows, all from one sample in a study of cytomegalovirus exposure and HLA in healthy donors. Measured with immunoSEQ multiplex PCR; TCRdb has only the in-frame clones, and not every one. This table holds fewer than 130,000 clones, over 65% found once. What was sequenced was PBMCs. All receptors come from a man aged 30-40 years in good health and CMV-seropositive. Each CDR3 is given with its conserved first and last residue. The order of the fields is J gene, clone size, D gene, V gene, CDR3 DNA, CDR3 protein. The D gene is left open where the match is weak. Clone size appears in some rows only: once, few, many, or a class for an expanded clone.

>TRBJ2-1|NA|TRBD2|TRBV4-1
TGCGCCAGCAGCCAAGTTGGGACTAGCGGACCCTTCTCCTTGGTCTTC
CASSQVGTSGPFSLVF
>TRBJ2-7|NA|NA|TRBV6-5
TGTGCCAGCCGCCCCAGGGTGGGGGAGCAGTACTTC
CASRPRVGEQYF
>TRBJ2-7|NA|TRBD2|TRBV7-9
TGTGCCAGCAGCTTGACTAGCCGGGTCCAGTACTTC
CASSLTSRVQYF
>TRBJ2-1|NA|TRBD2|TRBV7-2
TGTGCCAGCAGCGATGGACTAGCGGTGATCTACAATGAGCAGTTCTTC
CASSDGLAVIYNEQFF
>TRBJ1-4|NA|NA|TRBV4-3
TGCGCCAGCAGGGAACAGGGCTCAAATGAAAAACTGTTTTTT
CASREQGSNEKLFF
>TRBJ2-2|few|NA|TRBV18
TGTGCCAGCTCACCCGGACTGACACACGGCGGGGAGCTGTTTTTT
CASSPGLTHGGELFF
>TRBJ2-1|NA|NA|TRBV7-2
TGTGCCAGCAGCACTTACTCGGAGAGGGATGAGCAGTTCTTC
CASSTYSERDEQFF
>TRBJ2-3|NA|NA|TRBV5-1
TGCGCCAGCAGCCAGTCTGGGGGGGATACGCAGTATTTT
CASSQSGGDTQYF
>TRBJ1-1|NA|NA|TRBV19
TGTGCCAGTAGTATGGGGGGCACTGAAGCTTTCTTT
CASSMGGTEAFF
>TRBJ2-3|NA|NA|TRBV30
TGTGCCTGGGGGCTGGATACGCAGTATTTT
CAWGLDTQYF
>TRBJ2-7|NA|NA|TRBV5-5
TGTGCCAGCACCTTCTACCCGGGGGACTCCTACGAGCAGTACTTC
CASTFYPGDSYEQYF
>TRBJ2-1|once|NA|TRBV7-6
TGTGCCAGCAGCCCCCCCCCGGGACTGCGAACAAATGAGCAGTTCTTC
CASSPPPGLRTNEQFF
>TRBJ1-4|NA|NA|TRBV6-5
TGTGCCAGCAGACCACGCGGGAGGGGTAATGAAAAACTGTTTTTT
CASRPRGRGNEKLFF